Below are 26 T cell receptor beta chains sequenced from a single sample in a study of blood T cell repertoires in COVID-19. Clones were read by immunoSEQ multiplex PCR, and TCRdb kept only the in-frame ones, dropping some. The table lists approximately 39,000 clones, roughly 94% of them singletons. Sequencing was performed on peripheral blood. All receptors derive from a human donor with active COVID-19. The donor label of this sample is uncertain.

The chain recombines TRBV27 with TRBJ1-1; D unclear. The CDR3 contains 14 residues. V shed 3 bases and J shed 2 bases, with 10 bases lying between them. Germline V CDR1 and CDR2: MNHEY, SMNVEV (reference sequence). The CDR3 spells CASSLAGVNTEAFF. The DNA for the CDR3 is TGTGCCAGCAGTTTGGCCGGGGTAAACACTGAAGCTTTCTTT.

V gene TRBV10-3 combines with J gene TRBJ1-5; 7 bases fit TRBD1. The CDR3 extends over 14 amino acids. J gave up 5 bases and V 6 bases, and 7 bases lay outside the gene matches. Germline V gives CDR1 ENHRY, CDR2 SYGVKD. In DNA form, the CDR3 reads TGTGCCATCAGACCTACAGGACAGGATCAGCCCCAGCATTTT. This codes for CAIRPTGQDQPQHF.

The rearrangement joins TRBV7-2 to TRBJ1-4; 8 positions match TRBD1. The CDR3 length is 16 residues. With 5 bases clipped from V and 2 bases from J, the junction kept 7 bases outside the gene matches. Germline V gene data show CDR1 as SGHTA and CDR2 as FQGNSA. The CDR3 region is CASSPQTGATNEKLFF. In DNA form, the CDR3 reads TGTGCCAGCAGCCCCCAGACAGGGGCGACTAATGAAAAACTGTTTTTT. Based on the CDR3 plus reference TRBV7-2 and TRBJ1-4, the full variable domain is GAGVSQSPSNKVTEKGKDVELRCDPISGHTALYWYRQSLGQGLEFLIYFQGNSAPDKSGLPSDRFSAERTGGSVSTLTIQRTQQEDSAVYLCASSPQTGATNEKLFFGSGTQLSVL.

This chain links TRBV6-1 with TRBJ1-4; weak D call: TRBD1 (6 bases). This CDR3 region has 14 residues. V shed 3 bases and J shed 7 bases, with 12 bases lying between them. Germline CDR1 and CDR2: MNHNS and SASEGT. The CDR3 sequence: CASSDRQGSEKLFF. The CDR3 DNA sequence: TGTGCCAGCAGTGATCGGCAGGGGAGTGAAAAACTGTTTTTT.

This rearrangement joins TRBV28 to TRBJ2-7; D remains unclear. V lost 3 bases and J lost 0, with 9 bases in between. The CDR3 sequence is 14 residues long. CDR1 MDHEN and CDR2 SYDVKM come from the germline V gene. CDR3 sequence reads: CASSFRDISYEQYF. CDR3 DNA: TGTGCCAGCAGTTTCAGAGACATCTCCTACGAGCAGTACTTC.

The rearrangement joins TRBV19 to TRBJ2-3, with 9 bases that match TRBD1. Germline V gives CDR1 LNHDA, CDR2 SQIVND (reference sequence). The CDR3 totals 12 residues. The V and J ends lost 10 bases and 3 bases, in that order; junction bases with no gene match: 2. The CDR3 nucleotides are TGTGCCACCGGACAGGGGACAGATACGCAGTATTTT. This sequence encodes CATGQGTDTQYF.

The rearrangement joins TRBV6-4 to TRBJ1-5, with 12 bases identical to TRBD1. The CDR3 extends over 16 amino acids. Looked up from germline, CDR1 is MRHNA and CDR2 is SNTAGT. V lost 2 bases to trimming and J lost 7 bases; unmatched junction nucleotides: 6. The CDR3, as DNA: TGTGCCAGCAGTGACCGTGGGACAGGGGGCTGGCAGCCCCAGCATTTT. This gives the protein CASSDRGTGGWQPQHF.

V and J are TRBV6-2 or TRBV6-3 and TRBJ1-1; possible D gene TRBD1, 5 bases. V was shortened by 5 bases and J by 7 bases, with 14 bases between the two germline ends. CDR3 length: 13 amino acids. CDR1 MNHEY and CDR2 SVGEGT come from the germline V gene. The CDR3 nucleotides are TGTGCCAGCAGTGAGATTAAAAGGGGTGAAGCTTTCTTT. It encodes CASSEIKRGEAFF.

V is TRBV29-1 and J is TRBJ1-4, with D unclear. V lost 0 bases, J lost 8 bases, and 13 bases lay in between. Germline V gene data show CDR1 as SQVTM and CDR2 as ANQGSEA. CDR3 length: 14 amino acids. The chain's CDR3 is CSVEELAKEEKLFF. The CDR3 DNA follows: TGCAGCGTTGAAGAGTTAGCGAAGGAGGAAAAACTGTTTTTT.

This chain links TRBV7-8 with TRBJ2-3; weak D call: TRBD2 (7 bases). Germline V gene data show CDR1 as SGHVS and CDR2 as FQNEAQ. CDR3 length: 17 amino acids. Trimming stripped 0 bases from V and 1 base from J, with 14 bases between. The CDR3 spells CASSLAWGGRGTDTQYF. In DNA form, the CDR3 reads TGTGCCAGCAGCTTAGCGTGGGGGGGGCGCGGCACAGATACGCAGTATTTT.

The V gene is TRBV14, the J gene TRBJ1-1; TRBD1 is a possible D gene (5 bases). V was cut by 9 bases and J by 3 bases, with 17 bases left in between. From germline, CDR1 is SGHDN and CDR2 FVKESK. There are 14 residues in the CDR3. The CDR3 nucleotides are TGTGCCAGTAAACCTTATATAGGGGACACTGAAGCTTTCTTT. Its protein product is CASKPYIGDTEAFF.

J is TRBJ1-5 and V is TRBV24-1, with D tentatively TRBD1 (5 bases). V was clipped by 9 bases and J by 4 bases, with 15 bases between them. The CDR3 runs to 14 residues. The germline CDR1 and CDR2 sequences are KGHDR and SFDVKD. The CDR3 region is CATSLRGGNQPQHF. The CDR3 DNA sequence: TGTGCCACCTCATTAAGGGGAGGAAATCAGCCCCAGCATTTT.

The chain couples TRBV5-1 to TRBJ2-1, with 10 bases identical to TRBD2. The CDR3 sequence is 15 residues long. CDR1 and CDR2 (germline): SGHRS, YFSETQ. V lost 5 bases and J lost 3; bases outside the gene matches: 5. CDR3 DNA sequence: TGCGCCAGCAGGCTAGCGGGAGAAGGCTACAATGAGCAGTTCTTC. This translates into CASRLAGEGYNEQFF.

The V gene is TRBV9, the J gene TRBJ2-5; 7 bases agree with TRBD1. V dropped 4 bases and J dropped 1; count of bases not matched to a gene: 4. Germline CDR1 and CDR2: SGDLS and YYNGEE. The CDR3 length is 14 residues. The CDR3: CASSPGTAQETQYF. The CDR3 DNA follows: TGTGCCAGCAGCCCCGGGACAGCCCAAGAGACCCAGTACTTC.

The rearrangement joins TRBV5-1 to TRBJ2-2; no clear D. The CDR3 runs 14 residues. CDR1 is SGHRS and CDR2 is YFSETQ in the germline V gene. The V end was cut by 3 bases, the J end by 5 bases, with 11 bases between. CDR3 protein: CASSWFSETGELFF. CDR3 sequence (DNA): TGCGCCAGCAGCTGGTTTTCCGAGACCGGGGAGCTGTTTTTT.

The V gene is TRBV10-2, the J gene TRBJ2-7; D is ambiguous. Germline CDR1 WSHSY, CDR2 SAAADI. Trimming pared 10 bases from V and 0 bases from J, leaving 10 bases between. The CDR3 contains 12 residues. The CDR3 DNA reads TGCGCCACCCTCGATAGCTCCTACGAGCAGTACTTC. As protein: CATLDSSYEQYF.

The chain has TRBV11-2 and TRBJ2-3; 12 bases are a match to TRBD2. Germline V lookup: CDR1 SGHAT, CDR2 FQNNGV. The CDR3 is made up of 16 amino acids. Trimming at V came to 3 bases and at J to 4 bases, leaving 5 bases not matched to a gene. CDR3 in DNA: TGTGCCAGCAGCTTGCCGGGACTAGCGGGCGCAGATACGCAGTATTTT. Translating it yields CASSLPGLAGADTQYF.

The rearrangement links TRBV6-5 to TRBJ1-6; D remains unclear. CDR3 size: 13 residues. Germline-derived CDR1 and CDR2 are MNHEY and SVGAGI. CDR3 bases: TGTGCTTCGGGGAGCTCCTATAATTCACCCCTCCACTTT. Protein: CASGSSYNSPLHF.

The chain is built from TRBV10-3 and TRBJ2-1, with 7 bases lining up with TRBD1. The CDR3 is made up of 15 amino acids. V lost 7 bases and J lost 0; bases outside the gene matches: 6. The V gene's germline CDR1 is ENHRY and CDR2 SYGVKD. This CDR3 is CAIKDRPSSYNEQFF. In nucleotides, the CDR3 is TGTGCCATCAAGGACAGGCCGAGCTCCTACAATGAGCAGTTCTTC.

The CDR3 DNA reads as TGTGCCAGCAGCGTGGACAGGGGCCCGCGTCGGGGTCAGTTCTTC. Protein: CASSVDRGPRRGQFF. V and J are TRBV9 and TRBJ2-1, with 9 bases lining up with TRBD1. CDR3 size: 15 residues. Germline CDR1 reads SGDLS; CDR2 reads YYNGEE. With V trimmed by 2 bases and J by 13 bases, 13 bases remained unmatched.

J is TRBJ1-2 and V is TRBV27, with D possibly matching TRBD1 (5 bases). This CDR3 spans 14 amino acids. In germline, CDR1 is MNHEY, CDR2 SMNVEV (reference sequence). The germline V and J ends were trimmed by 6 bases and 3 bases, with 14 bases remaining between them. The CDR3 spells CASRLGQNDYGYTF. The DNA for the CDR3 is TGTGCCAGCAGGCTAGGACAAAACGACTATGGCTACACCTTC.

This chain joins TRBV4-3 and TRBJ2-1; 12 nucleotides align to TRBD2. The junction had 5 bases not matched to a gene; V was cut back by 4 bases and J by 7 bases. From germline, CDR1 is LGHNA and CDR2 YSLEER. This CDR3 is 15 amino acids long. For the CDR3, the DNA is TGCGCCAGCAGCCGACGACTAGCGGGAGATAATGAGCAGTTCTTC. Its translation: CASSRRLAGDNEQFF.

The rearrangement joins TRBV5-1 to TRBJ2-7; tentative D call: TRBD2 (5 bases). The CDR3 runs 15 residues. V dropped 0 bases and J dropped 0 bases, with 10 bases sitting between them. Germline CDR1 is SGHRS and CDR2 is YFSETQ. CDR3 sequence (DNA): TGCGCCAGCAGCTTGGTTTCCACTAGCTCCTACGAGCAGTACTTC. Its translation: CASSLVSTSSYEQYF.

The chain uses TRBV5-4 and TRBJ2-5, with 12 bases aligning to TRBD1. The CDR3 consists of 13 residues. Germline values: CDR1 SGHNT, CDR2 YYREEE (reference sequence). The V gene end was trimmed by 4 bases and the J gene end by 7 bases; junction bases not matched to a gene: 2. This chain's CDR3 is CASSGTGGRTQYF. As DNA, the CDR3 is TGTGCCAGCAGCGGGACAGGGGGCAGGACCCAGTACTTC.

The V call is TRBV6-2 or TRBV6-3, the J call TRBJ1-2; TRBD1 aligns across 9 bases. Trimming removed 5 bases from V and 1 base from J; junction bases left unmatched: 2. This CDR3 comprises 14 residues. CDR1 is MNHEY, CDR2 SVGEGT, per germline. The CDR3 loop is CASSRTGVNYGYTF. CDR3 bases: TGTGCCAGCAGTCGGACAGGGGTTAACTATGGCTACACCTTC.

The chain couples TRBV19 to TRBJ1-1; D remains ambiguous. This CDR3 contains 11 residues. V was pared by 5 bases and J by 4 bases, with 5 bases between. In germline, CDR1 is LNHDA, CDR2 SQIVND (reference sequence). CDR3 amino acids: CASSPGTEAFF. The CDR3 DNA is TGTGCCAGTAGTCCCGGCACTGAAGCTTTCTTT.